The rows below give T cell receptor beta chains drawn from one sample of a study of T cell repertoires in cytomegalovirus infection. TCRdb reprocessed the reads via MiXCR and lists one record per CDR3 protein. The table has 250,000 or so distinct CDR3 sequences, over 15% seen once. Sequencing input: CD8+ T cells from PBMCs. The source is a human donor in good health (CMV status not recorded). Some clones in this sample may be carry-over from other donors' samples. Each CDR3 is given with its conserved first and last residue. Fields, in order: clone size, V gene, CDR3 protein. Clone size, where shown, is once, few, many, or a class for clones that have expanded.

clone size: NA
V gene: TRBV7-9
CDR3 protein: CASSPGAGTLYEQYF

clone size: few
V gene: TRBV6-5
CDR3 protein: CASSELASGELFF

clone size: few
V gene: TRBV4-2
CDR3 protein: CASSQGFNYEQYF

clone size: NA
V gene: TRBV7-6
CDR3 protein: CASSLTVSGEQYF

clone size: few
V gene: TRBV28
CDR3 protein: CASSFFAGNYGYTF

clone size: many
V gene: TRBV11-1
CDR3 protein: CASSNLLQGVRETQYF

clone size: few
V gene: TRBV9
CDR3 protein: CASSVVSTEAFF

clone size: few
V gene: TRBV5-1
CDR3 protein: CASSVTPDTLAKNIQYF

clone size: many
V gene: TRBV19
CDR3 protein: CASSSTPGQRPTGELFF

clone size: many
V gene: TRBV7-6
CDR3 protein: CASSLGFQGSTEAFF

clone size: NA
V gene: TRBV12-3/TRBV12-4
CDR3 protein: CASSSQGGDGYTF

clone size: many
V gene: TRBV6-1
CDR3 protein: CASSEEGDYNEQFF

clone size: many
V gene: TRBV11-2
CDR3 protein: CASSLDHTGTYGYTF

clone size: NA
V gene: TRBV28
CDR3 protein: CASMIRSTNEKLFF

clone size: many
V gene: TRBV7-9
CDR3 protein: CASSSKEADMQETQYF

clone size: many
V gene: TRBV6-6
CDR3 protein: CASSLGRTGTGSLETQYF